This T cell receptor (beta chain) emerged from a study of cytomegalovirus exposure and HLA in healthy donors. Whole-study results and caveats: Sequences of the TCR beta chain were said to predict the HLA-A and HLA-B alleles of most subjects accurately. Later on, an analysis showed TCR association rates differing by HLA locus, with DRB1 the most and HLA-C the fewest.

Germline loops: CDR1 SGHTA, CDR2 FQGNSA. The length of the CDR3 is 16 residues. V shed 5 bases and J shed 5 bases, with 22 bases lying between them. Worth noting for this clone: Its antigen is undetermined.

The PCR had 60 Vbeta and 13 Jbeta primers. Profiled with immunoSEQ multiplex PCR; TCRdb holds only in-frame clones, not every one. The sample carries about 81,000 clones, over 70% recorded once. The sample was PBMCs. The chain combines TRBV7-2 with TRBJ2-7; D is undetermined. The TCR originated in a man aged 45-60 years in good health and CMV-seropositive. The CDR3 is CASSGSRVTQANEQYF. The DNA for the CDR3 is TGTGCCAGCAGCGGATCTCGGGTCACCCAAGCAAACGAGCAGTACTTC.